This T cell receptor (beta chain) was sequenced for a study of control samples from healthy donors and cancer patients. The V gene's germline CDR1 is SGHTA and CDR2 FQGNSA. The CDR3 runs 13 residues. Trimming took 5 bases from V and 6 from J, leaving 14 bases between them. Profiled with immunoSEQ multiplex PCR; TCRdb holds only in-frame clones, not every one. The table shows 40,000 to 45,000 clones, with more than 65% occurring only once. This clone appeared a few times. This chain uses TRBV7-2 with TRBJ2-7, with no clear D. The receptor was isolated from a male donor with melanoma. Sequencing was done on a sample of formalin-fixed, paraffin-embedded tissue. The CDR3 nucleotides are TGTGCCAGCAGCCAACTCACCCGAGGCGAGCAGTACTTC. It codes for CASSQLTRGEQYF.